This T cell receptor (beta chain) was found in a study of T cell changes during pregnancy in multiple sclerosis. Here immunoSEQ multiplex PCR was the method, and the copy in TCRdb shows in-frame clones only, minus some. Of about 68,000 clones listed, 90% to 95% are singletons. Germline CDR1 MNHEY, CDR2 SVGAGI. With V trimmed by 5 bases and J by 4 bases, 2 bases remained unmatched. This CDR3 is built from 15 residues. The chain carries TRBV6-5 and TRBJ2-1, with 13 bases lining up with TRBD2. The sample was peripheral blood, taken in the second trimester of pregnancy. This clonotype originated in a female donor in good health, enrolled as a control in a pregnancy study. CDR3 residues: CASSGTSGMYNEQFF. The CDR3 DNA is TGTGCCAGCAGTGGGACTAGCGGGATGTACAATGAGCAGTTCTTC.